The entry below gives a single T cell receptor (beta chain) sequence along with its context. At least ten counts were recorded for this clonotype. Its antigen remains unidentified. Base qualities are not recorded, but no much larger clone differs from it by a single base. The sample originates from a study of response to subunit inactivated influenza vaccine (dated by TCRdb to 2016 to 2019). The study in broad terms: The study used deep quantitative T cell receptor repertoire profiling to track responses to a trivalent subunit inactivated influenza vaccine.

CDR1 DFQATT and CDR2 SNEGSKA are derived from the germline V gene (reference sequence). V trim: 3 bases; J trim: 9 bases; unmatched bases: 8. Including cysteine and phenylalanine, the CDR3 has 13 amino acids. Of all the DNA, just the CDR3 is kept, 39 bases in frame from base 1. Library preparation employed RT-PCR. Sequencing instrument: Illumina HiSeq 2500. Through fastp at Q25 and MiXCR, TCRdb rebuilt clones from the public reads, retaining in-frame beta chains. Rows with one shared CDR3 protein collapse into an entry with the most common genes and DNA. Counted in this sample were 450,000 to 600,000 distinct CDR3 sequences; around 7.9% of them appeared once. Together, the top ten hold about an eighth of the sample. The paper as a whole reports these results and caveats: The authors suggested that each seasonal influenza vaccination may recruit only a limited number of new T cells.

The sample consisted of PBMCs from blood, taken around 25 months after vaccination. The sequence derives from a man aged 50 to 69 who received an inactivated influenza vaccine. Donor details come from another sample of the same person, matched by shared clones. The chain employs TRBV20-1 and TRBJ2-1; 7 middle bases align to TRBD1. The nucleotide sequence is TGCAGTGCTAGTGAGGGGGCTTCTGGTGAGCAGTTCTTC. Translated, this gives CSASEGASGEQFF.